Listed here are 5 T cell receptor beta chains from one sample, sequenced in a study of cytomegalovirus exposure and HLA in healthy donors. 13 Jbeta primers and 60 Vbeta primers were used for the PCR. Produced via immunoSEQ multiplex PCR; TCRdb's table is partial and in-frame only. The data show about 140,000 clones, with about 61% seen just once and over 1.5% held by the top ten. The sequenced sample was PBMCs. The receptor set was obtained from a male donor in good health and CMV-seronegative.

This chain links TRBV5-1 with TRBJ2-7, with D possibly being TRBD1 (6 bases). The CDR3 runs to 16 residues. V gave up 7 bases and J gave up 0 bases, with 20 bases separating them. Germline V gene data show CDR1 as SGHRS and CDR2 as YFSETQ. In DNA form, the CDR3 reads TGCGCCAGCTCAGAAACAGGGTATCAATACTCCTACGAGCAGTACTTC. It specifies CASSETGYQYSYEQYF.

The chain recombines TRBV11-1 with TRBJ1-1, with a weak D call TRBD1 (5 bases). This CDR3 region has 16 residues. With 2 bases removed from V and 0 bases from J, the gap between germline ends came to 13 bases. Germline CDR1 SGHAT, CDR2 FQDESV (reference sequence). Here the CDR3 reads CASSLLAGTMNTEAFF. CDR3 in DNA: TGTGCCAGCAGCTTATTGGCAGGGACTATGAACACTGAAGCTTTCTTT.

The chain is built from TRBV6-5 and TRBJ1-1, with 8 bases identical to TRBD1. The trim removed 6 bases at V and 4 bases at J, leaving 4 bases unmatched. The CDR3 contains 13 residues. Germline V lookup: CDR1 MNHEY, CDR2 SVGAGI. The CDR3, as DNA: TGTGCCAGCAGATCGGACAGGGTCACTGAAGCTTTCTTT. Its translation is CASRSDRVTEAFF.

The V call is TRBV6-1, the J call TRBJ2-1, with 16 positions matching TRBD2. V lost 6 bases to trimming and J lost 15 bases; unmatched junction nucleotides: 11. The CDR3 length is 15 residues. Germline CDR1 is MNHNS and CDR2 is SASEGT. CDR3 nucleotide sequence: TGTGCCAGCAGAAACACCCCGGGACTAGCGGGGGGGCGGTTCTTC. Translation gives CASRNTPGLAGGRFF.

The rearrangement uses TRBV10-1 and TRBJ2-6; 9 bases are a match to TRBD1. CDR3 length: 18 residues. Unmatched junction bases numbered 16, after V lost 7 bases and J lost 6 bases. Germline V CDR1 and CDR2: WNHNN, SYGVQD (reference sequence). The DNA for the CDR3 is TGCGCCAGCAACCGAGGGGACAGGGAAGGGCGTGTGGCCAACGTCCTGACTTTC. This translates into CASNRGDREGRVANVLTF.